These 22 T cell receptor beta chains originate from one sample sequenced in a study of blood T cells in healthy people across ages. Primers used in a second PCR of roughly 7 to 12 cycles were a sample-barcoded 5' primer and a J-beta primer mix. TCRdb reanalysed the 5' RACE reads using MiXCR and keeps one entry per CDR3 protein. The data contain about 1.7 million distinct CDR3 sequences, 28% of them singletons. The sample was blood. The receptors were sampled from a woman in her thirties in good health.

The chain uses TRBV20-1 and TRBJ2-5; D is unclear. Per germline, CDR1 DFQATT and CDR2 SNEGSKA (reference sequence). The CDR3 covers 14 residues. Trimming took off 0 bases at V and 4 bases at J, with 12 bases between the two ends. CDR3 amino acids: CSARDFQMVETQYF. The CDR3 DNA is TGCAGTGCTAGAGATTTTCAGATGGTAGAGACCCAGTACTTC.

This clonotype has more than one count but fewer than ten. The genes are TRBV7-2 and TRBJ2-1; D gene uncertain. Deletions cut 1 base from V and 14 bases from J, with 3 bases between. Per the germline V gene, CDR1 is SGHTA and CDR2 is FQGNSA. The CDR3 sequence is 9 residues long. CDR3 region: CASSLVEFF. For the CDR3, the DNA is TGTGCCAGCAGCTTAGTAGAGTTCTTC. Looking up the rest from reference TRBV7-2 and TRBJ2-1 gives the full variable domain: GAGVSQSPSNKVTEKGKDVELRCDPISGHTALYWYRQSLGQGLEFLIYFQGNSAPDKSGLPSDRFSAERTGGSVSTLTIQRTQQEDSAVYLCASSLVEFFGPGTRLTVL.

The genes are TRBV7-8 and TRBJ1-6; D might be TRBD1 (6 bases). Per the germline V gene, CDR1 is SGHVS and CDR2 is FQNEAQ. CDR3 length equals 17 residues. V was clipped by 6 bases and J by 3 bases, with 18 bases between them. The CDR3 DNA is TGTGCCAGCAGTCCTATGCTGACAGGATACTATAATTCACCCCTCCACTTT. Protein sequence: CASSPMLTGYYNSPLHF.

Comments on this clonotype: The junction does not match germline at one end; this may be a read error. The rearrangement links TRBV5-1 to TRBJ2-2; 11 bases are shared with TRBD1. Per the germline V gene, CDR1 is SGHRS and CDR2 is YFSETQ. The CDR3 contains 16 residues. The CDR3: CTSSLVGQGDTGELFF. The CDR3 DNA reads TGCACCAGCAGCTTGGTGGGACAGGGGGACACCGGGGAGCTGTTTTTT.

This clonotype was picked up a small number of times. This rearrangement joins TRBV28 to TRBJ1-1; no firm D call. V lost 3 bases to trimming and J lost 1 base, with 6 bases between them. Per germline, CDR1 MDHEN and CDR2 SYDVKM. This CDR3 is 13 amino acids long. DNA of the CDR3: TGTGCCAGCAGTTTCGACAAGAACACTGAAGCTTTCTTT. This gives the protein CASSFDKNTEAFF.

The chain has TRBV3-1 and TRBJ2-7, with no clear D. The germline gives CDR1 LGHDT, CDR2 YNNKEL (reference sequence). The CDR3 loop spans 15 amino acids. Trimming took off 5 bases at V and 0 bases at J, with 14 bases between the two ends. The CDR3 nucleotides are TGTGCCAGCAGCAAAATACAGTCGAGCTCCTACGAGCAGTACTTC. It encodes CASSKIQSSSYEQYF.

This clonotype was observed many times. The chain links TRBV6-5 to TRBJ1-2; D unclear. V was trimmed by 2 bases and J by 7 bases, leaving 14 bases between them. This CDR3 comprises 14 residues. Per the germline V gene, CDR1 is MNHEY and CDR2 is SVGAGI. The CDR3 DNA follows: TGTGCCAGCAGTTACGGTGACCCGTCCTCTGGCTACACCTTC. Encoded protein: CASSYGDPSSGYTF.

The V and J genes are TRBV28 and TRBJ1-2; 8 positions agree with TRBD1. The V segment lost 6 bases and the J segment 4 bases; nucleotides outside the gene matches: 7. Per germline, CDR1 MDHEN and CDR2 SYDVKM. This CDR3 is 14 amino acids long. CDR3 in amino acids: CASRVRDRLYGYTF. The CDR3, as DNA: TGTGCCAGCAGGGTCCGGGACAGGCTCTATGGCTACACCTTC.

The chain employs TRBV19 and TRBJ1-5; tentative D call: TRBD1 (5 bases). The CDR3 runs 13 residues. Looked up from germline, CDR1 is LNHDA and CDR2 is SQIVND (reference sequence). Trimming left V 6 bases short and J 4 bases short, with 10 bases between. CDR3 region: CASSETVNQPQHF. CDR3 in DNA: TGTGCCAGTAGCGAGACAGTTAATCAGCCCCAGCATTTT.

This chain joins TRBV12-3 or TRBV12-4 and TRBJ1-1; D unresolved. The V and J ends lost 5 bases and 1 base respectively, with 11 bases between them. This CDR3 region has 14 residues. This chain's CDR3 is CASSTRGGNTEAFF. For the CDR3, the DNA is TGTGCCAGCAGTACCCGGGGAGGGAACACTGAAGCTTTCTTT.

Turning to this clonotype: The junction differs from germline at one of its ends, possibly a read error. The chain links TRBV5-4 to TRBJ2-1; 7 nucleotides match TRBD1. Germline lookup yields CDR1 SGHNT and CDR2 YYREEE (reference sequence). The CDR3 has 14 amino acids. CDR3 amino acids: CASSSGQDSNQQFF. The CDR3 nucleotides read TGTGCCAGCAGCTCCGGACAGGACTCCAATCAGCAGTTCTTC.

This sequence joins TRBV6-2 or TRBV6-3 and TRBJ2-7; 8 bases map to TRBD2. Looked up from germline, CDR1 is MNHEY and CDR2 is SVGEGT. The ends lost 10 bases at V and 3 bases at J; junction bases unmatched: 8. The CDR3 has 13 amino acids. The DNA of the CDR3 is TGTGCCACTTTAGCGGGAATCTTCTACGAGCAGTACTTC. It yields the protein CATLAGIFYEQYF.

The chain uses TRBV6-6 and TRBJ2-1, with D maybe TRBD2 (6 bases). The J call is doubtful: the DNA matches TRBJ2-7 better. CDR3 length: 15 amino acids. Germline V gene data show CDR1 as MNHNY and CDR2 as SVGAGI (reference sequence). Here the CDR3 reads CASSFPGVPYNEQYF. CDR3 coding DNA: TGTGCCAGCAGCTTCCCGGGGGTTCCCTACAATGAGCAGTACTTC.

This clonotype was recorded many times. Written as DNA, the CDR3 is TGTGCCAGCAGTTTATCGGTCCAAACCTACGAGCAGTACTTC. It yields the protein CASSLSVQTYEQYF. The rearrangement links TRBV27 to TRBJ2-7; D is ambiguous. Germline V gene lookup returns CDR1 MNHEY and CDR2 SMNVEV (reference sequence). V lost 0 bases and J 2 bases, leaving 8 bases between the germline ends. This CDR3 region has 14 residues.

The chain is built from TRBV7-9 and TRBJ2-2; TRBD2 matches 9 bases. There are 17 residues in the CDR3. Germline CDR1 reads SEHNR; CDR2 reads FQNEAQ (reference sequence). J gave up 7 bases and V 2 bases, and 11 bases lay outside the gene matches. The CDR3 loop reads CASSLRERGAGYGELFF. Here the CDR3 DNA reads TGTGCCAGCAGCTTACGGGAGCGGGGGGCCGGATACGGGGAGCTGTTTTTT.

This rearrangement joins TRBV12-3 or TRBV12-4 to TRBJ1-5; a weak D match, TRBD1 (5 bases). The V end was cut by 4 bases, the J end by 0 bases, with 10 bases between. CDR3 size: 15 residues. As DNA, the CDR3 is TGTGCCAGCAGTTGGGACGGCCTTAGCAATCAGCCCCAGCATTTT. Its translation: CASSWDGLSNQPQHF.

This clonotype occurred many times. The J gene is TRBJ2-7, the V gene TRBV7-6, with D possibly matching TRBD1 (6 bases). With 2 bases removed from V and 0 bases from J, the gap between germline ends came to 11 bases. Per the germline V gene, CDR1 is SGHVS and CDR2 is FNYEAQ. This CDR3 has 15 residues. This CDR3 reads CASSLNRARSYEQYF. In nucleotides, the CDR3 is TGTGCCAGCAGCTTAAACAGGGCCCGCTCCTACGAGCAGTACTTC.

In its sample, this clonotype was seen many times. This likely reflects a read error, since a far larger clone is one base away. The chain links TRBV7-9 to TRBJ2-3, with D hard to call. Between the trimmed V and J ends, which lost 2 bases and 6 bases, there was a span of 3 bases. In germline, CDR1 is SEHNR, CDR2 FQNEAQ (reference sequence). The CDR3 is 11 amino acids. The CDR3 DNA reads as TGTGCCAGCAGCTTATGGGATACGCAGTATTTT. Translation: CASSLWDTQYF.

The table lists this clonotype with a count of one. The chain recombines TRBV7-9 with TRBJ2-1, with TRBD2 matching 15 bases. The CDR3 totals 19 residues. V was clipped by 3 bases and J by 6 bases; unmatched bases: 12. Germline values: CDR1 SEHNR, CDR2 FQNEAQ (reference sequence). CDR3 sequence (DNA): TGTGCCAGCAGCTTGGGGGGACTAGCGGGGGGCGATCCTCTCAATGAGCAGTTCTTC. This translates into CASSLGGLAGGDPLNEQFF.

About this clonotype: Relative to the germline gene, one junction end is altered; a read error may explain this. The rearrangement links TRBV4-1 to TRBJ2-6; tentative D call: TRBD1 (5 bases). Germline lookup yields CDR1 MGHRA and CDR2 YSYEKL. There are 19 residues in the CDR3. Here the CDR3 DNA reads TGCGCCAGCAGCCAAGAGTTGCAGGGAATTTACTCTGGGGCCAACGTCCGGACTTTC. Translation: CASSQELQGIYSGANVRTF.

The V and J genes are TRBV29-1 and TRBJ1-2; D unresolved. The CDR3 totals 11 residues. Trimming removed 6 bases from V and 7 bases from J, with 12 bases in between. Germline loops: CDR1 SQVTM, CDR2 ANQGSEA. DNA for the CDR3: TGCAGCGTGATAAGAGTCTCTGGCTACACCTTC. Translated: CSVIRVSGYTF. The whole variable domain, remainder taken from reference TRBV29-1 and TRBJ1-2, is SAVISQKPSRDICQRGTSLTIQCQVDSQVTMMFWYRQQPGQSLTLIATANQGSEATYESGFVIDKFPISRPNLTFSTLTVSNMSPEDSSIYLCSVIRVSGYTFGSGTRLTVV.

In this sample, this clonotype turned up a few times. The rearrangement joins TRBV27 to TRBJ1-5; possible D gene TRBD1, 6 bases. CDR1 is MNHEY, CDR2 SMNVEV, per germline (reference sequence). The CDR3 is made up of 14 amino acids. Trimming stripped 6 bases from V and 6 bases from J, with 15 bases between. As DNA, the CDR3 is TGTGCCAGCAGGGGTTTGGGGGCGGGTCAGCCCCAGCATTTT. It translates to CASRGLGAGQPQHF.